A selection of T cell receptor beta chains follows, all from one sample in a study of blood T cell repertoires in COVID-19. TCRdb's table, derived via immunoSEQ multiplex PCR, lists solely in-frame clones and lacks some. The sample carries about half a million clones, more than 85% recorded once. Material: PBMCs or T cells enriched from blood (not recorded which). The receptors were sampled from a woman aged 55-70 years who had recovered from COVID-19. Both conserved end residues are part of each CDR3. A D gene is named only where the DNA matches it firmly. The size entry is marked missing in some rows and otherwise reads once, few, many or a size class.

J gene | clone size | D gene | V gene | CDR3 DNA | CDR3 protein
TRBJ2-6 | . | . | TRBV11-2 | TGTGCCAGCAGCTTATGGCAGGGGCAAAACTCTGGGGCCAACGTCCTGACTTTC | CASSLWQGQNSGANVLTF
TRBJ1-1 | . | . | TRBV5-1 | TGCGCCAGCAGCTTGGGTTCAGTGAACACTGAAGCTTTCTTT | CASSLGSVNTEAFF
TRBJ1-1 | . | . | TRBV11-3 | TGTGCCAGCAGCTTAGGACAGAACTCTCACACTGAAGCTTTCTTT | CASSLGQNSHTEAFF
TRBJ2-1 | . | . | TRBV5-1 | TGCGCCAGCAGCTCGCGGGGTGACAATGAGCAGTTCTTC | CASSSRGDNEQFF
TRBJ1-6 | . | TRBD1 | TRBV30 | TGTGCCTGGAGTTTTACAGGGGAATCACCCCTCCACTTT | CAWSFTGESPLHF
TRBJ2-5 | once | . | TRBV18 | TGTGCCAGCTCACCACTCGCGTACAGGGAAGAGACCCAGTACTTC | CASSPLAYREETQYF
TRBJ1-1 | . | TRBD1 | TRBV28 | TGTGCCAGCAGGCTCGGCAAGGGGGCGACTGAAGCTTTCTTT | CASRLGKGATEAFF
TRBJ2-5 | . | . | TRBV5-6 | TGTGCCAGCAGCTCCCCCCGGACAGCCCACGAGACCCAGTACTTC | CASSSPRTAHETQYF
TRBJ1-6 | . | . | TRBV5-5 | TGTGCCAGCACCTATGCGGGGGGGAATTCACCCCTCCACTTT | CASTYAGGNSPLHF
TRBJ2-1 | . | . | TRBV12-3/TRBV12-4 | TGTGCCAGCAGTTCCCAGGTTATGGATGAGCAGTTCTTC | CASSSQVMDEQFF
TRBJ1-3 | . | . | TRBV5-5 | TGTGCCAGCAGCTTGGAAGCCACCATATATTTT | CASSLEATIYF
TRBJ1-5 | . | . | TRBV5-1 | TGCGCCAGCAGCTTGAGACAGATTAATCAGCCCCAGCATTTT | CASSLRQINQPQHF
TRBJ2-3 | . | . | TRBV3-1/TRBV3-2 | TGTGCCAGCAGGCGGGGAGATACGCAGTATTTT | CASRRGDTQYF
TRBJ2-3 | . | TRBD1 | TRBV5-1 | TGCGCCAGCAGCCCGGGACAGTACACAGATACGCAGTATTTT | CASSPGQYTDTQYF
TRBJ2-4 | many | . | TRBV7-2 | TGTGCCAGCAGCAGCCAGGCTGGCAAAAACATTCAGTACTTC | CASSSQAGKNIQYF
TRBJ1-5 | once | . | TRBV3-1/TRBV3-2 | TGTGCCAGCAGCCAAGAAGGGGGGGAGCCCCAGCATTTT | CASSQEGGEPQHF
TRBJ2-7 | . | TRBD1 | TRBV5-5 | TGTGCCAGCAGCTACCCTAGGACAGGGTCCTACGAGCAGTACTTC | CASSYPRTGSYEQYF
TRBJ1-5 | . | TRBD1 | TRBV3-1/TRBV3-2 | TGTGCCAGCACCCCTCTCGGATTCGGGACAGGGGGCGTCAGCAATCAGCCCCAGCATTTT | CASTPLGFGTGGVSNQPQHF
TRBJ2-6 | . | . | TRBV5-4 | TGTGCCAGCAGCTCTCCTCTGTCTGGGGCCAACGTCCTGACTTTC | CASSSPLSGANVLTF
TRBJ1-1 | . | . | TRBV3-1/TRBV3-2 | TGTGCCAGCAGCCAATCGGGGGGATACGGTGAAGCTTTCTTT | CASSQSGGYGEAFF
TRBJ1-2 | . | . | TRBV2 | TGTGCCAGCGGGCCACGGGACATTGGCTACACCTTC | CASGPRDIGYTF
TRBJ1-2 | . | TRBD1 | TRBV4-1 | TGCGCCAGCAGCCGCCTAACAGGGGGCGAGGGGGGCTACACCTTC | CASSRLTGGEGGYTF
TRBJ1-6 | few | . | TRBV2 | TGTGCCAGCAGTGAAGCTGGGGGGTCCCCCCTCCACTTT | CASSEAGGSPLHF
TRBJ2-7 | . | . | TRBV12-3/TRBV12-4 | TGTGCCAGCAGTTTAGTTTTGTTCGGGGAGCAGTACTTC | CASSLVLFGEQYF
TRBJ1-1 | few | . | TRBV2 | TGTGCCAGCAGTGGGGGGCCGAGTCGAACTGAAGCTTTCTTT | CASSGGPSRTEAFF
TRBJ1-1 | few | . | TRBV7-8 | TGTGCCAGCAGCGGTCGACAGAACACTGAAGCTTTCTTT | CASSGRQNTEAFF
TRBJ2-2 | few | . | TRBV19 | TGTGCCAGTGGGCCTAGGGGCGAATTGAACACCGGGGAGCTGTTTTTT | CASGPRGELNTGELFF
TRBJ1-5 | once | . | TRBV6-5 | TGTGCCAGCAGAGACAGAAGCAATCAGCCCCAGCATTTT | CASRDRSNQPQHF
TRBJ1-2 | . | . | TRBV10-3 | TGTGCCATCAGTCCGGTGATTAACTATGGCTACACCTTC | CAISPVINYGYTF
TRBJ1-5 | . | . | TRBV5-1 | TGCGCCAGCAGCCCCGGAGGGAGGGGGGAGCCCCAGCATTTT | CASSPGGRGEPQHF
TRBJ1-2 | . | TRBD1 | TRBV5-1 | TGCGCCAGCAGCTTGGAGCAGGGGGGTTACTATGGCTACACCTTC | CASSLEQGGYYGYTF
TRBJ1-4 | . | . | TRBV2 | TGTGCCAGCAGTGGAGGGGGAGTGTCTAATGAAAAACTGTTTTTT | CASSGGGVSNEKLFF
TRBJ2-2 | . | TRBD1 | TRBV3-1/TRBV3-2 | TGTGCCAGCAGCCACCGACAGGGGACTGAAAGGGAGCTGTTTTTT | CASSHRQGTERELFF
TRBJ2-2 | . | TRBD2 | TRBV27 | TGTGCCAGCAGTTCGCGGACTACGGGGGGCACCGGGGAGCTGTTTTTT | CASSSRTTGGTGELFF
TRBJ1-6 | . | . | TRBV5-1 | TGCGCCAGCAGCTTTGTTAGCTCCTATAATTCACCCCTCCACTTT | CASSFVSSYNSPLHF
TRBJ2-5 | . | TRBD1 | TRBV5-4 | TGTGCCAGCAGCCGCCGACAGGGACAAGAGACCCAGTACTTC | CASSRRQGQETQYF
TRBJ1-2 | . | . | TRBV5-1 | TGCGCCAGCAGGGGAGTTAACTATGGCTACACCTTC | CASRGVNYGYTF
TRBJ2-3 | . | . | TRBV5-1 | TGCGCCAGCAGCTCGAGGCAGCGCACAGATACGCAGTATTTT | CASSSRQRTDTQYF
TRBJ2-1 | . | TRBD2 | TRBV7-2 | TGTGCCAGCAGCTTATCGGGACTAGAGCAGTTCTTC | CASSLSGLEQFF
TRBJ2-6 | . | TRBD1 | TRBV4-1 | TGCGCCAGCAGCCAAGATACAGGGGCTGGGGCCAACGTCCTGACTTTC | CASSQDTGAGANVLTF
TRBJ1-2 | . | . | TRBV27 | TGTGCCAGCAGTGGGGGCCGGGGCTACACCTTC | CASSGGRGYTF
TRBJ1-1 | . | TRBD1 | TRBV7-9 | TGTGCCAGCAGCTTCAGACAGGGGCCGAACACTGAAGCTTTCTTT | CASSFRQGPNTEAFF
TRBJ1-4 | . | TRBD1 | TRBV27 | TGTGCCAGCAGTTCCATACAGGGGGCAACTAATGAAAAACTGTTTTTT | CASSSIQGATNEKLFF
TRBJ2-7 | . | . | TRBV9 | TGTGCCAGCAGCCCGACCGAGGGCGAGCAGTACTTC | CASSPTEGEQYF
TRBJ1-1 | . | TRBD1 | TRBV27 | TGTGCCAGCAGTTTCAGGGGGGATATTTTGAACACTGAAGCTTTCTTT | CASSFRGDILNTEAFF
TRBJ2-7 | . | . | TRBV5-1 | TGCGCCAGCACCTCGTACGGGTCTCTCAACGAGCAGTACTTC | CASTSYGSLNEQYF
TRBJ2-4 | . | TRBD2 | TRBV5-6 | TGTGCCAGCAGTTCACGCACGACTAGCGGGGTAAACATTCAGTACTTC | CASSSRTTSGVNIQYF
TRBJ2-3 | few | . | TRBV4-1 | TGCGCCAGCAGCCAAAGGGCGGGGGCGAGGAGCAGCACAGATACGCAGTATTTT | CASSQRAGARSSTDTQYF
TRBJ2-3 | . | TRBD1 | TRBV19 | TGTGCCAGTAGTCCCCGATGGACAGGGCCTATCACAGATACGCAGTATTTT | CASSPRWTGPITDTQYF
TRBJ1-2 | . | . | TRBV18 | TGTGCCAGCTCACCAAGGAGCGGACAGCCTGGCTACACCTTC | CASSPRSGQPGYTF